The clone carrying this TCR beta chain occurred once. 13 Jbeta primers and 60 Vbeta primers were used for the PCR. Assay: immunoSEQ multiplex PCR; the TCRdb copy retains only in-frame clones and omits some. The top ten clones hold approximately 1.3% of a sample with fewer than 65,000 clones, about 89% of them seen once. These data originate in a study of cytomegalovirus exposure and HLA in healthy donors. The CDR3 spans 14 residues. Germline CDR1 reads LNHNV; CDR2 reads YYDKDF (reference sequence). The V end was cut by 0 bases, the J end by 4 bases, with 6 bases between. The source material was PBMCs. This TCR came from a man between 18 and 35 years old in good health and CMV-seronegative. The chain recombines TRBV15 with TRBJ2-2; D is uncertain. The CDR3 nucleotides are TGTGCCACCAGCAGAGAAAGCCTCACCGGGGAGCTGTTTTTT. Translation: CATSRESLTGELFF.